This TCR beta chain is from a study of blood T cell repertoires in COVID-19. Study-wide background: Donors in the United States, Italy and Spain gave samples during acute or convalescent COVID-19.

Two negative PCRs, clearance, or symptom resolution were required of recovered Cohort 3 donors. V lost 2 bases, J lost 1 base, and 3 bases stayed unmatched. This CDR3 has 16 amino acids. Per the germline V gene, CDR1 is LGHDT and CDR2 is YNNKEL (reference sequence). Original methodology: Amplification of reference gene primers was used by the study to estimate nucleated cell counts. Some clones are missing from TCRdb's copy, which holds only in-frame ones; the method was immunoSEQ multiplex PCR. The D gene and trimming were derived from the DNA, and the V and J assignments and clone size from that table. The repertoire consists of about 64,000 clones, with around 89% occurring once and the leading ten covering over 9.5%.

Sequenced sample: PBMCs or T cells enriched from blood (not recorded which). This TCR came from a woman in her 40s who had recovered from COVID-19. This sequence joins TRBV3-1 (or the pseudogene TRBV3-2) and TRBJ2-3; 10 bases map to TRBD2. This CDR3 reads CASSQQLAGGTDTQYF. In DNA, the CDR3 is TGTGCCAGCAGCCAACAGCTAGCGGGGGGCACAGATACGCAGTATTTT.